A selection of T cell receptor beta chains follows, all from one sample in a study of identical twins. TCRdb reprocessed the 5' RACE reads with MiXCR, giving one entry per CDR3 protein. Here the sample spans about 220,000 distinct CDR3 sequences, around 9.6% being singletons. Sequencing was done on a sample of memory (CD45RO+) T cells sorted from blood. The receptors derive from a woman between 18 and 29 years old in good health. Both conserved end residues are part of each CDR3. D genes are given only for firm matches. A row's size may be missing; if present it is once, few, many or a size class.

j_gene: TRBJ2-1; d_gene: NA; v_gene: TRBV5-1; abundance: NA; CDR3nt: TGCGCCAGCAGCGGGGGGGCTAGTTCCTACAATGAGCAGTTCTTC; CDR3aa: CASSGGASSYNEQFF
j_gene: TRBJ1-3; d_gene: NA; v_gene: TRBV11-2; abundance: NA; CDR3nt: TGTGCCAGCAGCTTAGATTGGACTCCTGGAAACACCATATATTTT; CDR3aa: CASSLDWTPGNTIYF
j_gene: TRBJ1-4; d_gene: NA; v_gene: TRBV3-1; abundance: few; CDR3nt: TGTGCCAGCAGCCAAGAGGCAGGGGCCGCTAATGAAAAACTGTTTTTT; CDR3aa: CASSQEAGAANEKLFF
j_gene: TRBJ2-1; d_gene: NA; v_gene: TRBV12-3/TRBV12-4; abundance: NA; CDR3nt: TGTGCCAGCAGTTTGGTTCCCAGGGGCGAGCAGTTCTTC; CDR3aa: CASSLVPRGEQFF
j_gene: TRBJ2-3; d_gene: NA; v_gene: TRBV5-8; abundance: few; CDR3nt: TGTGCCAGCGGCGCCCCCTCCGGAACAGGGAGCACAGATACGCAGTATTTT; CDR3aa: CASGAPSGTGSTDTQYF
j_gene: TRBJ2-2; d_gene: NA; v_gene: TRBV6-1; abundance: few; CDR3nt: TGTGCCAGCAGTACAAGGGAGACGAACACCGGGGAGCTGTTTTTT; CDR3aa: CASSTRETNTGELFF
j_gene: TRBJ2-7; d_gene: TRBD2; v_gene: TRBV5-6; abundance: NA; CDR3nt: TGTGCCAGCAGCCCCGGACTAGCGGGAAGGTACGAGCAGTACTTC; CDR3aa: CASSPGLAGRYEQYF
j_gene: TRBJ2-4; d_gene: TRBD2; v_gene: TRBV20-1; abundance: NA; CDR3nt: TGCAGTGCTATCACCGGGACTAGCGGTAGGGGGGACATTCAGTACTTC; CDR3aa: CSAITGTSGRGDIQYF
j_gene: TRBJ2-7; d_gene: NA; v_gene: TRBV5-5; abundance: many; CDR3nt: TGTGCCAGCAGCTTGAAAAGCGTGGCCGGCTACGAGCAGTACTTC; CDR3aa: CASSLKSVAGYEQYF
j_gene: TRBJ2-7; d_gene: NA; v_gene: TRBV5-6; abundance: NA; CDR3nt: TGTGCCAGCAGCTCCCCCATAGGAGAGCAGTACTTC; CDR3aa: CASSSPIGEQYF
j_gene: TRBJ1-1; d_gene: TRBD1; v_gene: TRBV6-2/TRBV6-3; abundance: NA; CDR3nt: TGTGCCAGTCTCCGGGACAGTGGGGTTGAAGCTTTCTTT; CDR3aa: CASLRDSGVEAFF
j_gene: TRBJ2-3; d_gene: NA; v_gene: TRBV9; abundance: few; CDR3nt: TGTGCCAGCAGCTTGAGGGCGACTTCATCCCGTCCAGATACGCAGTATTTT; CDR3aa: CASSLRATSSRPDTQYF
j_gene: TRBJ1-2; d_gene: TRBD1; v_gene: TRBV20-1; abundance: few; CDR3nt: TGCAGTGCTGGGACAGGGCGGTATGGCTACACCTTC; CDR3aa: CSAGTGRYGYTF
j_gene: TRBJ1-2; d_gene: NA; v_gene: TRBV2; abundance: NA; CDR3nt: TGTGCCAGCAGTAGAAACTATGGCTACACCTTC; CDR3aa: CASSRNYGYTF
j_gene: TRBJ1-2; d_gene: NA; v_gene: TRBV6-5; abundance: few; CDR3nt: TGTGCCAGCAGTTACCCGGACATCAAGTCTAACTATGGCTACACCTTC; CDR3aa: CASSYPDIKSNYGYTF
j_gene: TRBJ2-1; d_gene: NA; v_gene: TRBV18; abundance: NA; CDR3nt: TGTGCCAGCTCACCGCAACAAAACGGTGAGCAGTTCTTC; CDR3aa: CASSPQQNGEQFF
j_gene: TRBJ1-2; d_gene: NA; v_gene: TRBV25-1; abundance: few; CDR3nt: TGTGCCAGCAGTGAAAAAGGGCTATTTGGCTACACCTTC; CDR3aa: CASSEKGLFGYTF